These 13 T cell receptor beta chains share one sample of origin, sequenced in a study of blood T cell repertoires in COVID-19. Sequencing used immunoSEQ multiplex PCR; TCRdb keeps in-frame clones, though not all of them. Here the sample spans approximately 130,000 clones, 85% being singletons. The sequenced sample was peripheral blood. The receptors come from a man in his 60s with acute or convalescent COVID-19.

This chain connects TRBV6-2 or TRBV6-3 to TRBJ2-7; TRBD2 agrees at 7 bases. This CDR3 has 14 residues. Trimming took 7 bases from V and 2 from J; bases not matched to a gene: 8. Germline lookup yields CDR1 MNHEY and CDR2 SVGEGT. CDR3 residues: CASTPPRGTYEQYF. Written as DNA, the CDR3 is TGTGCCAGCACCCCCCCGCGGGGGACCTACGAGCAGTACTTC.

The genes are TRBV5-5 and TRBJ2-1; 14 nucleotides align to TRBD2. Trimming removed 6 bases from V and 5 bases from J; junction bases left unmatched: 7. In germline, CDR1 is SGHKS, CDR2 YYEKEE (reference sequence). The CDR3 covers 16 residues. This chain's CDR3 is CASTWTSGRTNNEQFF. CDR3 nucleotide sequence: TGTGCCAGCACTTGGACTAGCGGGAGGACTAACAATGAGCAGTTCTTC.

The gene calls are TRBV6-2 or TRBV6-3 and TRBJ2-3; D uncertain. Trimming stripped 2 bases from V and 4 bases from J, with 10 bases between. The CDR3 is 14 residues long. Per the germline V gene, CDR1 is MNHEY and CDR2 is SVGEGT. CDR3 sequence reads: CASSYEETADTQYF. CDR3 sequence (DNA): TGTGCCAGCAGTTACGAGGAAACGGCAGATACGCAGTATTTT.

The chain carries TRBV7-9 and TRBJ1-4; the D gene is possibly TRBD1 (5 bases). The CDR3 is 15 amino acids. Germline-derived CDR1 and CDR2 are SEHNR and FQNEAQ (reference sequence). V was cut by 6 bases and J by 7 bases, with 18 bases left in between. This CDR3 reads CASSSPGLRGEKLFF. Here the CDR3 DNA reads TGTGCCAGCAGTTCACCGGGACTTAGGGGTGAAAAACTGTTTTTT. The variable domain in full, with the rest retrieved from reference TRBV7-9 and TRBJ1-4, is DTGVSQNPRHKITKRGQNVTFRCDPISEHNRLYWYRQTLGQGPEFLTYFQNEAQLEKSRLLSDRFSAERPKGSFSTLEIQRTEQGDSAMYLCASSSPGLRGEKLFFGSGTQLSVL.

V gene TRBV4-3 combines with J gene TRBJ2-7, with 8 bases matching TRBD2. The CDR3 sequence is 15 residues long. CDR1 and CDR2 (germline): LGHNA, YSLEER. Trimming cost V 1 base and J 2 bases; bases outside gene matches: 4. The CDR3 here is CASSQGLAGTYEQYF. CDR3 coding DNA: TGCGCCAGCAGCCAAGGGCTAGCGGGCACCTACGAGCAGTACTTC.

V and J are TRBV11-2 and TRBJ1-4; the D gene is possibly TRBD1 (6 bases). The CDR3 length is 13 residues. V was clipped by 5 bases and J by 8 bases, with 12 bases between them. The germline gives CDR1 SGHAT, CDR2 FQNNGV. CDR3 sequence (DNA): TGTGCCAGCAGCCCCGCGGGGGGCGAAAAACTGTTTTTT. Translated, it gives CASSPAGGEKLFF. The variable domain in full, completed from reference TRBV11-2 and TRBJ1-4, reads EAGVAQSPRYKIIEKRQSVAFWCNPISGHATLYWYQQILGQGPKLLIQFQNNGVVDDSQLPKDRFSAERLKGVDSTLKIQPAKLEDSAVYLCASSPAGGEKLFFGSGTQLSVL.

The J gene is TRBJ2-7, the V gene TRBV6-2 or TRBV6-3; 11 bases match TRBD2. Germline V gene data show CDR1 as MNHEY and CDR2 as SVGEGT. J gave up 4 bases and V 5 bases, and 4 bases lay outside the gene matches. The length of the CDR3 is 14 residues. The CDR3: CASSRLAGFYEQYF. CDR3 coding DNA: TGTGCCAGCAGTCGACTAGCGGGATTTTACGAGCAGTACTTC.

V usage is TRBV5-4 and J usage is TRBJ1-1; D remains ambiguous. Trimming left V 4 bases short and J 0 bases short, with 22 bases between. The CDR3 length is 18 residues. The germline gives CDR1 SGHNT, CDR2 YYREEE (reference sequence). The DNA of the CDR3 is TGTGCCAGCAGCCCCCCCCAAAGGCCAGGAATCATGAACACTGAAGCTTTCTTT. It yields the protein CASSPPQRPGIMNTEAFF.

This clone showed up just once. The V call is TRBV11-2, the J call TRBJ1-1; no firm D call. From germline, CDR1 is SGHAT and CDR2 FQNNGV. This CDR3 is 14 amino acids long. Trimming took 5 bases from V and 5 from J, leaving 15 bases between them. The CDR3 protein is CASSAPRTGTEAFF. In DNA form, the CDR3 reads TGTGCCAGCAGCGCCCCCAGGACGGGGACTGAAGCTTTCTTT.

The CDR3 DNA follows: TGTGCCAGCAGCACAGGGTACGAGCAGTACTTC. It codes for CASSTGYEQYF. The chain is built from TRBV2 and TRBJ2-7; TRBD1 might be the D (6 bases). The CDR3 is 11 residues long. With 6 bases removed from V and 4 bases from J, the gap between germline ends came to 7 bases. Germline V gene sequence: CDR1 SNHLY, CDR2 FYNNEI.

The CDR3 here is CASTIGQETQYF. The CDR3 nucleotides read TGCGCCAGCACCATCGGCCAAGAGACCCAGTACTTC. V and J are TRBV5-1 and TRBJ2-5, with D unresolved. V lost 6 bases to trimming and J lost 1 base, with 7 bases between them. CDR1 and CDR2 from the germline V gene are SGHRS and YFSETQ. The CDR3 is 12 residues long. The full variable domain, with the rest looked up from reference TRBV5-1 and TRBJ2-5, is KAGVTQTPRYLIKTRGQQVTLSCSPISGHRSVSWYQQTPGQGLQFLFEYFSETQRNKGNFPGRFSGRQFSNSRSEMNVSTLELGDSALYLCASTIGQETQYFGPGTRLLVL.

This chain joins TRBV3-1 (or the pseudogene TRBV3-2) and TRBJ2-3; no clear D gene. The length of the CDR3 is 15 residues. CDR1 and CDR2 (germline): LGHDT, YNNKEL (reference sequence). V was clipped by 4 bases and J by 1 base, with 12 bases between them. In DNA, the CDR3 is TGTGCCAGCAGCCGACCGGGTCGGGGCACAGATACGCAGTATTTT. As protein: CASSRPGRGTDTQYF.

This clone has only one observation. The chain recombines TRBV27 with TRBJ2-3, with TRBD2 identical over 7 bases. Trimming at V came to 4 bases and at J to 2 bases, leaving 6 bases not matched to a gene. The germline V gene has CDR1 MNHEY and CDR2 SMNVEV (reference sequence). This CDR3 contains 15 residues. The CDR3 sequence: CASSSLAATTDTQYF. The CDR3 DNA follows: TGTGCCAGCAGTTCGCTAGCGGCGACCACAGATACGCAGTATTTT.